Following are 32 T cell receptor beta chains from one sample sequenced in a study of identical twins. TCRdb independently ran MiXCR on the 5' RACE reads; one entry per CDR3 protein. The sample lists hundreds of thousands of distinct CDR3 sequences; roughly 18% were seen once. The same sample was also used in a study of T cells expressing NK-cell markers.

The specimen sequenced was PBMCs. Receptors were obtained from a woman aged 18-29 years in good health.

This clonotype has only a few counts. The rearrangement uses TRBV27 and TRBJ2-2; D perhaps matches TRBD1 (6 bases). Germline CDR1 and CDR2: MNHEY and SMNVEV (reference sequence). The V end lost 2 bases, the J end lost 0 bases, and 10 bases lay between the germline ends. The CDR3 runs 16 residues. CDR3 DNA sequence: TGTGCCAGCAGTTTAGTAGGGGGTGCGAACACCGGGGAGCTGTTTTTT. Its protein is CASSLVGGANTGELFF.

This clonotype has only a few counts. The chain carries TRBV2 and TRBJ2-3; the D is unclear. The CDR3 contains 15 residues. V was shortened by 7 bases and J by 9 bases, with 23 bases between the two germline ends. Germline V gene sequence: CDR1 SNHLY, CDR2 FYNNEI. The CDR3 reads CASTPKPPGTQTQYF. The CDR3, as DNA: TGTGCCAGCACCCCCAAACCACCTGGAACACAAACGCAGTATTTT.

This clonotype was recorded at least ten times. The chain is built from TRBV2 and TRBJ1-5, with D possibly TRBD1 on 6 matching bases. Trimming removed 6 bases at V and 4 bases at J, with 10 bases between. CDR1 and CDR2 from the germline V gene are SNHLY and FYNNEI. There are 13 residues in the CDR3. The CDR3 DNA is TGTGCCAGCAGCGGGGGGCCGAATCAGCCCCAGCATTTT. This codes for CASSGGPNQPQHF.

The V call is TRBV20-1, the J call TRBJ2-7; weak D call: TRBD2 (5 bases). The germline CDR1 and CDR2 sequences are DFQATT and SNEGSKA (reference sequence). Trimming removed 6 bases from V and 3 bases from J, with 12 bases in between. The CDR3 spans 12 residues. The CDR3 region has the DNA TGCAGTGCCACGACTAACCTCTACGAGCAGTACTTC. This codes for CSATTNLYEQYF.

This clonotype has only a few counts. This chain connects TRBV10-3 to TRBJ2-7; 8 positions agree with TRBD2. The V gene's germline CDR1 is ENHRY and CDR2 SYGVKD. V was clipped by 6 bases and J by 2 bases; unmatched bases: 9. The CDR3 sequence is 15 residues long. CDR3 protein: CAISEYGGETYEQYF. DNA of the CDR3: TGTGCCATCAGCGAATACGGGGGGGAAACCTACGAGCAGTACTTC.

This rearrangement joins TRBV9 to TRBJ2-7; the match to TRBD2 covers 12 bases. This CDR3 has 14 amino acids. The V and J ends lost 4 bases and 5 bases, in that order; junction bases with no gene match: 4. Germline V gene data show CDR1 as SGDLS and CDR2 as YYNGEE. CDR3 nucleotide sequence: TGTGCCAGCAGCTCTAGGACTAGCGGGGACGAGCAGTACTTC. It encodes CASSSRTSGDEQYF.

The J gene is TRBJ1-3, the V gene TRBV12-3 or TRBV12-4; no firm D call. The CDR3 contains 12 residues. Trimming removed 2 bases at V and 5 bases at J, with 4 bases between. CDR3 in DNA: TGTGCCAGCAGTTTAAGGAGAAACACCATATATTTT. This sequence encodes CASSLRRNTIYF.

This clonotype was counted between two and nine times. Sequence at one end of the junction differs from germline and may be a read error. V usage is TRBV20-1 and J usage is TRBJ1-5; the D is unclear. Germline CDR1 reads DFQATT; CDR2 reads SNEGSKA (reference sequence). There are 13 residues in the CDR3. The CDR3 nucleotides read TGCAGTGCTAGCCTGCCGGCAAGAGACCCCTTAATCTTT. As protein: CSASLPARDPLIF.

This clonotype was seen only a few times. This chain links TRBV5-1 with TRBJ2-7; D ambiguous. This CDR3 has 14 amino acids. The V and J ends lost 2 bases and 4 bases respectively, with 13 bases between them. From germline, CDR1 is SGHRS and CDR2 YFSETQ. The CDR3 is CASSFKGNSYEQYF. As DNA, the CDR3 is TGCGCCAGCAGCTTCAAGGGTAATTCTTACGAGCAGTACTTC.

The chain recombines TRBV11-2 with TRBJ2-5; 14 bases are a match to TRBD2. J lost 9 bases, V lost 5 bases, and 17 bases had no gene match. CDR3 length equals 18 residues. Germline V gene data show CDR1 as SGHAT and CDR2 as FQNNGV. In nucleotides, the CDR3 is TGTGCCAGCAGCCCAACTCGACTAGCGGGAGGGCCATTAAGGTCCCAGTACTTC. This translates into CASSPTRLAGGPLRSQYF.

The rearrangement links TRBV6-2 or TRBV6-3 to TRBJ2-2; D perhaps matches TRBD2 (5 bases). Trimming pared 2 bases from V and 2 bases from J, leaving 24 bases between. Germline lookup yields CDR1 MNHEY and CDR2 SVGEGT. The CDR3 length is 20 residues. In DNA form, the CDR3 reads TGTGCCAGCAGTTACCTTTCTTCCGGGTCCGCCGGGGATAACACCGGGGAGCTGTTTTTT. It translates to CASSYLSSGSAGDNTGELFF.

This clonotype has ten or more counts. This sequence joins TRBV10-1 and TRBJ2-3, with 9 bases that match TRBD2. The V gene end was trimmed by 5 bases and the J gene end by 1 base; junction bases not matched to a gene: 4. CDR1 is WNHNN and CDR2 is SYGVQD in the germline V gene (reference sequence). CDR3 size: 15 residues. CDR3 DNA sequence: TGCGCCAGCAGTTTGTCTAGCGGGGGCACAGATACGCAGTATTTT. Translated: CASSLSSGGTDTQYF.

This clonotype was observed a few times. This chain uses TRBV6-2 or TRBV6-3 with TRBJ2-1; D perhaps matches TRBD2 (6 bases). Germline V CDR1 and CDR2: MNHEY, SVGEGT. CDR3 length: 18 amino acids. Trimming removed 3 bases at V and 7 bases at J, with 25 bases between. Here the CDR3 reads CASSYRVSGGAEKNEQFF. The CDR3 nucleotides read TGTGCCAGCAGTTATCGGGTATCCGGCGGGGCCGAGAAGAATGAGCAGTTCTTC.

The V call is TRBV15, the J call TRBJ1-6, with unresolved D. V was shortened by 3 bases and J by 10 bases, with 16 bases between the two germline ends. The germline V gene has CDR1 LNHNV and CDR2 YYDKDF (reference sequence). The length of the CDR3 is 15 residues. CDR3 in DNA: TGTGCCACCAGCAGGGCCCAGGTTGGGGAATCACCCCTCCACTTT. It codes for CATSRAQVGESPLHF.

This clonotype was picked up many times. The CDR3 bases are TGTGCCAGCAGTACCGGACAGGCTGGTTCCTCCAATTCACCCCTCCACTTT. It codes for CASSTGQAGSSNSPLHF. The rearrangement links TRBV27 to TRBJ1-6; 7 nucleotides line up with TRBD1. This CDR3 contains 17 residues. The germline V gene has CDR1 MNHEY and CDR2 SMNVEV (reference sequence). Trimming removed 5 bases from V and 7 bases from J; junction bases left unmatched: 14.

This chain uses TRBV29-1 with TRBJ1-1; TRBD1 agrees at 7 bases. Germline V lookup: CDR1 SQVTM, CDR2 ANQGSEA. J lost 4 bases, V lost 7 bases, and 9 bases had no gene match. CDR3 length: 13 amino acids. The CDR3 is CSARQGGGTEAFF. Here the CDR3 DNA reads TGCAGCGCCCGACAGGGAGGGGGCACTGAAGCTTTCTTT. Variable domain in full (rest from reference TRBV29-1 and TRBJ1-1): SAVISQKPSRDICQRGTSLTIQCQVDSQVTMMFWYRQQPGQSLTLIATANQGSEATYESGFVIDKFPISRPNLTFSTLTVSNMSPEDSSIYLCSARQGGGTEAFFGQGTRLTVV.

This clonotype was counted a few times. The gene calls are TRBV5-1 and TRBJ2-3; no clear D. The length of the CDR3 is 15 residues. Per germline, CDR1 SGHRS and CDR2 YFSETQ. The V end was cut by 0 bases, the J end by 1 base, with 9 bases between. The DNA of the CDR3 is TGCGCCAGCAGCTTGGAGCGAGCAGGCACAGATACGCAGTATTTT. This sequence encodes CASSLERAGTDTQYF.

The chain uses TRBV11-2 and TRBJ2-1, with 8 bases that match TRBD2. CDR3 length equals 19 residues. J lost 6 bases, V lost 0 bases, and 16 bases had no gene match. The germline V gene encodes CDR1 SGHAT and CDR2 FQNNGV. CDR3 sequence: CASSLEPGLAHLKSNEQFF. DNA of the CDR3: TGTGCCAGCAGCTTAGAGCCAGGACTAGCCCATTTGAAGAGCAATGAGCAGTTCTTC.

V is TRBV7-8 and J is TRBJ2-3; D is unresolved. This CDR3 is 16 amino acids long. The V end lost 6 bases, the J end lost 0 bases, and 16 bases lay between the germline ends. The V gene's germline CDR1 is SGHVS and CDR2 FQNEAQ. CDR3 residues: CASSPSGSTSTDTQYF. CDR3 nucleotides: TGTGCCAGCAGTCCCTCGGGCAGCACTAGCACAGATACGCAGTATTTT.

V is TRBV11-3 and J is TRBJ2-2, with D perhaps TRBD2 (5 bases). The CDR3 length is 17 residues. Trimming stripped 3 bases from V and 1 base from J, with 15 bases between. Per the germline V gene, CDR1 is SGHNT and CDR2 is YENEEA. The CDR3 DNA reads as TGTGCCAGCAGCTTCTCTCTTTTCGGGGAGAACACCGGGGAGCTGTTTTTT. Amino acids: CASSFSLFGENTGELFF.

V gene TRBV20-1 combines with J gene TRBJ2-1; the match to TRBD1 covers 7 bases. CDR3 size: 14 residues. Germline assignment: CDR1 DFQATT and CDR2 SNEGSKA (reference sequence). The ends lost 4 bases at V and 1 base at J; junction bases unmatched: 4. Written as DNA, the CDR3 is TGCAGTGCTAACGACAGGGTGTCCTACAATGAGCAGTTCTTC. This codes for CSANDRVSYNEQFF.

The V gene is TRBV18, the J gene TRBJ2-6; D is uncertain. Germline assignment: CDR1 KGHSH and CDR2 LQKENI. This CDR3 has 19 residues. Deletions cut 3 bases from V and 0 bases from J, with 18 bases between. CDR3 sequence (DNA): TGTGCCAGCTCACCTGGTGTGTCGGAGCAAAACTCTGGGGCCAACGTCCTGACTTTC. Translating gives CASSPGVSEQNSGANVLTF.

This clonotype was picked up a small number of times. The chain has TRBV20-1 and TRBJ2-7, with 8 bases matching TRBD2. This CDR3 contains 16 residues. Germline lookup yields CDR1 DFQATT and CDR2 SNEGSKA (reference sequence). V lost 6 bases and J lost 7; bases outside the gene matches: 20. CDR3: CSAASTSASPTGEQYF. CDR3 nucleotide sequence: TGCAGTGCCGCCTCGACTAGCGCCTCTCCTACGGGGGAGCAGTACTTC.

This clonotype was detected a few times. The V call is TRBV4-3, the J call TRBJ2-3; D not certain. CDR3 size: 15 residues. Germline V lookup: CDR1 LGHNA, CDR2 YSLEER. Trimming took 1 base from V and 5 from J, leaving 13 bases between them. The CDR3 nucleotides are TGCGCCAGCAGCCAAGTCAGGAGTGGAGTAGATACGCAGTATTTT. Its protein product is CASSQVRSGVDTQYF.

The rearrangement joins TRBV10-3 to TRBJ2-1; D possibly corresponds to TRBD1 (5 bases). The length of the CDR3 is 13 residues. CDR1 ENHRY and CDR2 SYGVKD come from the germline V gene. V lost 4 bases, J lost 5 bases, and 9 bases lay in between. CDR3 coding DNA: TGTGCCATCAGTGCGGGCAGGGACAATGAGCAGTTCTTC. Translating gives CAISAGRDNEQFF.

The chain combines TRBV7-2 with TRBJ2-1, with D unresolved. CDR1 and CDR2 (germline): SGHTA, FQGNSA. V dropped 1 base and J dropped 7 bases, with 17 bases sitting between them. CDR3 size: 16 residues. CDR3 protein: CASSLVRGNGGNEQFF. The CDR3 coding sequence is TGTGCCAGCAGCTTAGTAAGAGGAAACGGCGGAAATGAGCAGTTCTTC.

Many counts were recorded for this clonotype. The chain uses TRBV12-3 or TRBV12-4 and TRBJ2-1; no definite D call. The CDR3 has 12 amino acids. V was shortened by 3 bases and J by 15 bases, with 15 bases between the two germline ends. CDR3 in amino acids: CASSLGPTAGFF. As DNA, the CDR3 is TGTGCCAGCAGTTTGGGCCCGACGGCTGGGTTCTTC.

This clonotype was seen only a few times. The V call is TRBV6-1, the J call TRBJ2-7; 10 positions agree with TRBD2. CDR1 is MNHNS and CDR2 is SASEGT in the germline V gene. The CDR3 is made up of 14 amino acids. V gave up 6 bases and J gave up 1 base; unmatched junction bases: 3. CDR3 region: CASSQREGSYEQYF. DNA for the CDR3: TGTGCCAGCAGCCAGCGGGAGGGATCCTACGAGCAGTACTTC.

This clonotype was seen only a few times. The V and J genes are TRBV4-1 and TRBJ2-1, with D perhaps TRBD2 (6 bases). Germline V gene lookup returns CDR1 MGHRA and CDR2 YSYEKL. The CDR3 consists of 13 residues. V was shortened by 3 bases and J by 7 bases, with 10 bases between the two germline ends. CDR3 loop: CASSQRDGNEQFF. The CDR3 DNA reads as TGCGCCAGCAGCCAGCGGGACGGGAATGAGCAGTTCTTC.

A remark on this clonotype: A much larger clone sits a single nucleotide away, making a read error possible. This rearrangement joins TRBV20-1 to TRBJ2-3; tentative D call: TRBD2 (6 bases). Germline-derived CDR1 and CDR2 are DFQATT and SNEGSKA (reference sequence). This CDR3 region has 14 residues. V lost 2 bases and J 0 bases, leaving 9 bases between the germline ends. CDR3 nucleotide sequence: TGCAGTGCTAGAATGGGGACTAGCACAGATACGCAGTATTTT. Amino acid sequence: CSARMGTSTDTQYF.

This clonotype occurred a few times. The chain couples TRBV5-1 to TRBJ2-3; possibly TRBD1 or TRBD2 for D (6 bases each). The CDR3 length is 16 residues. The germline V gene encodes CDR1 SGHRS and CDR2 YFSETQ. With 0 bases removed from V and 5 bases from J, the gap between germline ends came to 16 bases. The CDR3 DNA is TGCGCCAGCAGCTTGGAAGGGGGGCAGGGAGTAGATACGCAGTATTTT. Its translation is CASSLEGGQGVDTQYF. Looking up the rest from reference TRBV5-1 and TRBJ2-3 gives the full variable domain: KAGVTQTPRYLIKTRGQQVTLSCSPISGHRSVSWYQQTPGQGLQFLFEYFSETQRNKGNFPGRFSGRQFSNSRSEMNVSTLELGDSALYLCASSLEGGQGVDTQYFGPGTRLTVL.

CDR3 nucleotides: TGTGCCAGCAGTGGCCTACCCGGGACGGACTCCTACGAGCAGTACTTC. It codes for CASSGLPGTDSYEQYF. J is TRBJ2-7 and V is TRBV25-1; tentatively, D is TRBD1 or TRBD2 (5 bases each). The CDR3 consists of 16 residues. The germline gives CDR1 MGHDK, CDR2 SYGVNS. Deletions cut 4 bases from V and 0 bases from J, with 16 bases between.